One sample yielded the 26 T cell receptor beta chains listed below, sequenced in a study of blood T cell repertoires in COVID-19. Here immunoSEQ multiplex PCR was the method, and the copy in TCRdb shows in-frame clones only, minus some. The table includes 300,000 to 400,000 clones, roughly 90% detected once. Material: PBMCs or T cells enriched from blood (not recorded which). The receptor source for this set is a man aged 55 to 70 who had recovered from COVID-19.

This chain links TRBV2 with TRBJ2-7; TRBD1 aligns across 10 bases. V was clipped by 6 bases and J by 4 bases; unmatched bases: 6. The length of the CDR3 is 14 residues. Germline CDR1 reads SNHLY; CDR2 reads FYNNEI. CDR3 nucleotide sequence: TGTGCCAGCAGGAGGGACAGGGGTTCGTACGAGCAGTACTTC. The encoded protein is CASRRDRGSYEQYF.

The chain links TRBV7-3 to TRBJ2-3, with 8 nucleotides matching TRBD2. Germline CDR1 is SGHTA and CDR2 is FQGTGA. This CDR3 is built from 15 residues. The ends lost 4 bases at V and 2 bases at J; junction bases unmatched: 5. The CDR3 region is CASSSGRGATDTQYF. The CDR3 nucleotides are TGTGCCAGCAGCTCGGGGCGGGGGGCCACAGATACGCAGTATTTT.

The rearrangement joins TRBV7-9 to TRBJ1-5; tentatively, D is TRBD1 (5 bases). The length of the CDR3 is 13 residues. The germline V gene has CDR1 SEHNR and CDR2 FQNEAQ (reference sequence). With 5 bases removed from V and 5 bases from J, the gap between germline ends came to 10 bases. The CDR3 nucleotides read TGTGCCAGCAGCCTAGACAGAGATCAGCCCCAGCATTTT. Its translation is CASSLDRDQPQHF.

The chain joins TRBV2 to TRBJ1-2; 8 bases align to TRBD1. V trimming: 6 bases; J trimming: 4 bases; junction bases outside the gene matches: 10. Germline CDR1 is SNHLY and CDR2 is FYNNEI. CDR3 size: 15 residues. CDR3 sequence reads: CASRGQGLGVYGYTF. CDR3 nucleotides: TGTGCCAGCAGAGGACAGGGTTTGGGGGTCTATGGCTACACCTTC.

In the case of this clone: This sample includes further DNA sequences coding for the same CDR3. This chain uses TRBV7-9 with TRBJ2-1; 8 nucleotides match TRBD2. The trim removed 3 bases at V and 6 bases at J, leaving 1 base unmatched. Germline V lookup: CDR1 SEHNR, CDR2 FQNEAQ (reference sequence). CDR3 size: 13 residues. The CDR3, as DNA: TGTGCCAGCAGCTTTACTAGCGGCAATGAGCAGTTCTTC. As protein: CASSFTSGNEQFF.

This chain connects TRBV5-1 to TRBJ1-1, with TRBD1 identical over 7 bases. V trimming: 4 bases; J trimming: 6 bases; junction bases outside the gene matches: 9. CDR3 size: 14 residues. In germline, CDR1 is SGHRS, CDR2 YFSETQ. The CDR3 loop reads CASSRETGYPEAFF. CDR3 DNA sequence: TGCGCCAGCAGCAGAGAGACAGGGTACCCTGAAGCTTTCTTT.

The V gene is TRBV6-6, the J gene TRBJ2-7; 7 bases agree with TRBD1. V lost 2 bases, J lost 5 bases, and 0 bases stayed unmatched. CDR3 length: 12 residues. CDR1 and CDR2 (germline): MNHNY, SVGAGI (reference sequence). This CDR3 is CASSYGTDEQYF. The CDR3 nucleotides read TGTGCCAGCAGTTACGGGACAGACGAGCAGTACTTC.

CDR3 residues: CASSVGREQRADTQYF. In DNA form, the CDR3 reads TGTGCCAGCAGCGTAGGGCGGGAGCAGCGCGCAGATACGCAGTATTTT. The J gene is TRBJ2-3, the V gene TRBV9, with 7 bases identical to TRBD2. The CDR3 runs to 16 residues. J gave up 4 bases and V 0 bases, and 8 bases lay outside the gene matches. Germline CDR1 reads SGDLS; CDR2 reads YYNGEE.

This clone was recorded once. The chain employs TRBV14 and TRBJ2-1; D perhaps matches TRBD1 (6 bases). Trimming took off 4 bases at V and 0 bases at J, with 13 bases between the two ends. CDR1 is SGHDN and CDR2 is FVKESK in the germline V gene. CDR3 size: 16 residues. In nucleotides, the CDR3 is TGTGCCAGCAGCCCACAGGGCTTGAGCTCCTACAATGAGCAGTTCTTC. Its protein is CASSPQGLSSYNEQFF.

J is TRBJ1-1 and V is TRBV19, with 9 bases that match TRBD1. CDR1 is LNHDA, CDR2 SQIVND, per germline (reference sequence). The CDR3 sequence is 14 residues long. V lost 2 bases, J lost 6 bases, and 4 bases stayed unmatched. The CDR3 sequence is CASSITGGGAEAFF. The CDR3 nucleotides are TGTGCCAGTAGTATAACAGGGGGCGGCGCTGAAGCTTTCTTT.

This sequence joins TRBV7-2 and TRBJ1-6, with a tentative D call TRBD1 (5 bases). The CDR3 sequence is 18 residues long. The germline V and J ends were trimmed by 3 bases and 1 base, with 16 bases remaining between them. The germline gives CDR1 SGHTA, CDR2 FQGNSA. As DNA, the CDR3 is TGTGCCAGCAGCTTTCAGGGAAGCCTAGTTTCCTATAATTCACCCCTCCACTTT. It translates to CASSFQGSLVSYNSPLHF.

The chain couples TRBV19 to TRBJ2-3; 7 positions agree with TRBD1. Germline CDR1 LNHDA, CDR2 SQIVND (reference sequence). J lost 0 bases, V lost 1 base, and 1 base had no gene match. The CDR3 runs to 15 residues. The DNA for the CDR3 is TGTGCCAGTAGTATAGCGGGACAGAGCACAGATACGCAGTATTTT. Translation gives CASSIAGQSTDTQYF.

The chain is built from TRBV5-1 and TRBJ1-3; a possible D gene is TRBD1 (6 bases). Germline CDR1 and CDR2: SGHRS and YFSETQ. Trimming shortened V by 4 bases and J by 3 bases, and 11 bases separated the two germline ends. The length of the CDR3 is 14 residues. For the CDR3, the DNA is TGCGCCAGCAGCGAGGGGGTGCGTGGAAACACCATATATTTT. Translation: CASSEGVRGNTIYF.

The DNA for the CDR3 is TGTGCCAGCAGTACAACCCCGGGAGATCAGCCCCAGCATTTT. Translating it yields CASSTTPGDQPQHF. This rearrangement joins TRBV6-5 to TRBJ1-5; D uncertain. The V gene lost 5 bases and the J gene lost 5 bases, with 13 bases spanning the gap. The CDR3 extends over 14 amino acids. The germline V gene encodes CDR1 MNHEY and CDR2 SVGAGI.

CDR3 coding DNA: TGTGCCAGCAGTTCCGGGACAGGGGGTTTTAGCTATGGCTACACCTTC. Protein product: CASSSGTGGFSYGYTF. This chain uses TRBV28 with TRBJ1-2, with TRBD1 identical over 11 bases. Losses at the gene ends were 4 bases for V and 4 bases for J; bases not matched to a gene: 8. Germline V gives CDR1 MDHEN, CDR2 SYDVKM. CDR3 length equals 16 residues.

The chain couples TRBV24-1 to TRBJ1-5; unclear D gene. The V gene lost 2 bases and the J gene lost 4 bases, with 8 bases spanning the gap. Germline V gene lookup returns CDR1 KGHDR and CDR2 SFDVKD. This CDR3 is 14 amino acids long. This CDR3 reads CATSDSYRNQPQHF. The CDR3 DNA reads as TGTGCCACCAGTGATTCGTACAGAAATCAGCCCCAGCATTTT.

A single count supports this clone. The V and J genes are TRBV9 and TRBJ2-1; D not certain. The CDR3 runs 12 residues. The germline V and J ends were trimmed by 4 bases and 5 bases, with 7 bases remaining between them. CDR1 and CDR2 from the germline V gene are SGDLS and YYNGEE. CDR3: CASSLADNEQFF. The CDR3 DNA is TGTGCCAGCAGCCTGGCGGACAATGAGCAGTTCTTC.

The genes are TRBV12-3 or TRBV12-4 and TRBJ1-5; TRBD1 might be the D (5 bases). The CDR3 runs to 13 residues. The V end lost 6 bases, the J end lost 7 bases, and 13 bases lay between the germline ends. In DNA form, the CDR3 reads TGTGCCAGCAGCCAGGGCCTTAGACAGCCCCAGCATTTT. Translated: CASSQGLRQPQHF.

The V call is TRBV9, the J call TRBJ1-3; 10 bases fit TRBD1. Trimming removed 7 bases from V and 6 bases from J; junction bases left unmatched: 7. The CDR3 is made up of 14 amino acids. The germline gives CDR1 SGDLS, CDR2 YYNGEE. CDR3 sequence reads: CASLYGTGVNTIYF. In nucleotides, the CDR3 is TGTGCCAGCCTGTATGGGACAGGGGTAAACACCATATATTTT. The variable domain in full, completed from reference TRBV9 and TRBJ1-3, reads DSGVTQTPKHLITATGQRVTLRCSPRSGDLSVYWYQQSLDQGLQFLIQYYNGEERAKGNILERFSAQQFPDLHSELNLSSLELGDSALYFCASLYGTGVNTIYFGEGSWLTVV.

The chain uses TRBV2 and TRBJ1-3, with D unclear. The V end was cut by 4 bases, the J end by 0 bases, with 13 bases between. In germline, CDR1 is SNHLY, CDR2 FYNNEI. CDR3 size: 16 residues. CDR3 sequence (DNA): TGTGCCAGCAGTGTGAGGGCAGCTAACTCTGGAAACACCATATATTTT. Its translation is CASSVRAANSGNTIYF.

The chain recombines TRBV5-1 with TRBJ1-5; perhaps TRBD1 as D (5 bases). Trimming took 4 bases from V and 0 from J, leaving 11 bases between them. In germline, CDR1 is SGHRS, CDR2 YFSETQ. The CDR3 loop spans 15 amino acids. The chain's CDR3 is CASSVTGLSNQPQHF. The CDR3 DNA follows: TGCGCCAGCAGCGTCACAGGCCTTAGCAATCAGCCCCAGCATTTT.

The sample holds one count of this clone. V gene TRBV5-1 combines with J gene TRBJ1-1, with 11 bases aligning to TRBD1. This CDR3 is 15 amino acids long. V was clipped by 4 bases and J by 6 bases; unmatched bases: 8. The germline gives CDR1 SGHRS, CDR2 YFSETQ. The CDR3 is CASSRGQGAIAEAFF. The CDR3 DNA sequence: TGCGCCAGCAGCCGCGGACAGGGGGCCATCGCTGAAGCTTTCTTT.

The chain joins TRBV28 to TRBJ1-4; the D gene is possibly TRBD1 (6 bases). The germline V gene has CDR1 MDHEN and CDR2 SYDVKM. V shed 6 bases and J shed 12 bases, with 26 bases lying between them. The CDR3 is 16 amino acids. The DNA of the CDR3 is TGTGCCAGCAGACAACGGGACACCCGGATCGGTGGAGAACTGTTTTTT. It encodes CASRQRDTRIGGELFF.

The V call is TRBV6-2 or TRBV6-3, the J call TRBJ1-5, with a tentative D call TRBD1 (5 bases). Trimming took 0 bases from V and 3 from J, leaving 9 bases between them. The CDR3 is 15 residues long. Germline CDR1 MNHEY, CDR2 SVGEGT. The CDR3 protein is CASSYSGTHNQPQHF. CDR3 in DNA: TGTGCCAGCAGTTACTCGGGGACTCACAATCAGCCCCAGCATTTT.

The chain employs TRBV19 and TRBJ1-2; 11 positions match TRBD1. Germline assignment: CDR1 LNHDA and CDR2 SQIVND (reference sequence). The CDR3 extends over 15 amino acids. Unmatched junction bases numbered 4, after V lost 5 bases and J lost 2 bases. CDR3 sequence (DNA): TGTGCCAGTAGTCCCAGGGACAGGGGGAACTATGGCTACACCTTC. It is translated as CASSPRDRGNYGYTF.

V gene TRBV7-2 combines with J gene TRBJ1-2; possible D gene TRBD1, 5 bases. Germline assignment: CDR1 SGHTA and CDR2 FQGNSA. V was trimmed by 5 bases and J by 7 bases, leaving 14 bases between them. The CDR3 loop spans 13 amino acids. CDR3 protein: CASSTGGIRGYTF. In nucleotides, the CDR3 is TGTGCCAGCAGCACAGGAGGGATACGTGGCTACACCTTC. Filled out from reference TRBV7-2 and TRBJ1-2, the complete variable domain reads GAGVSQSPSNKVTEKGKDVELRCDPISGHTALYWYRQSLGQGLEFLIYFQGNSAPDKSGLPSDRFSAERTGGSVSTLTIQRTQQEDSAVYLCASSTGGIRGYTFGSGTRLTVV.